Shown below are 3 T cell receptor beta chains from a single sample sequenced in a study of T cells in Graves' hyperthyroidism and ophthalmopathy. The TCR beta CDR3 regions underwent amplification using RNA transcripts as the source. HTBI primers were employed in a first-round RT-PCR of the TCR CDR3. Using its own MiXCR run on the multiplex PCR reads, TCRdb lists one record per CDR3 protein. The sample holds roughly 280,000 distinct CDR3 sequences; about 20% are singletons and the top ten take roughly 60%. Input material: blood. Receptors originate from a man younger than 40 with Graves' ophthalmopathy.

This clonotype was found a few times. The genes are TRBV28 and TRBJ2-7; 11 bases match TRBD2. The CDR3 extends over 14 amino acids. The V and J ends lost 7 bases and 6 bases, in that order; junction bases with no gene match: 8. Germline-derived CDR1 and CDR2 are MDHEN and SYDVKM. CDR3 amino acids: CASNLAGGSGEQYF. CDR3 DNA: TGTGCCAGCAACCTAGCGGGAGGCTCCGGCGAGCAGTACTTC. The full variable domain, in which reference TRBV28 and TRBJ2-7 provide the parts outside the CDR3, is DVKVTQSSRYLVKRTGEKVFLECVQDMDHENMFWYRQDPGLGLRLIYFSYDVKMKEKGDIPEGYSVSREKKERFSLILESASTNQTSMYLCASNLAGGSGEQYFGPGTRLTVT.

The table lists this clonotype with a count of one. This rearrangement joins TRBV11-3 to TRBJ1-2; 10 nucleotides match TRBD1. CDR1 and CDR2 from the germline V gene are SGHNT and YENEEA. The CDR3 loop spans 16 amino acids. V trimming: 5 bases; J trimming: 2 bases; junction bases outside the gene matches: 8. The CDR3 reads CASSRTGTGENYGYTF. CDR3 in DNA: TGTGCCAGCAGCCGGACCGGGACAGGGGAAAACTATGGCTACACCTTC. The full variable domain, rest sourced from reference TRBV11-3 and TRBJ1-2, is EAGVVQSPRYKIIEKKQPVAFWCNPISGHNTLYWYLQNLGQGPELLIRYENEEAVDDSQLPKDRFSAERLKGVDSTLKIQPAELGDSAVYLCASSRTGTGENYGYTFGSGTRLTVV.

V gene TRBV7-9 combines with J gene TRBJ2-7; TRBD1 might be the D (6 bases). Germline V CDR1 and CDR2: SEHNR, FQNEAQ (reference sequence). V lost 4 bases to trimming and J lost 3 bases, with 16 bases between them. This CDR3 spans 15 amino acids. The CDR3 bases are TGTGCCAGCAGCTCCATTGATAGGGGGATCTACGAGCAGTACTTC. It is translated as CASSSIDRGIYEQYF.